The rows below give T cell receptor beta chains drawn from one sample of a study of blood T cells in healthy people across ages. TCRdb re-derived calls from the 5' RACE reads in MiXCR, one entry per CDR3 protein. Among 1.4 million or so distinct CDR3 sequences listed, 35% to 45% were seen once. Sequenced sample: blood. Every receptor here comes from a woman aged 18-30 years in good health. The CDR3 runs from the conserved cysteine through the conserved F or W. The order of the fields is J gene, V gene, CDR3 length, clone size, D gene, CDR3 protein, CDR3 DNA. D genes are given only for firm matches. Expanded clones are given a class, and other clones once, few, many or no size at all.

TRBJ2-5 TRBV28 14 NA NA CASSLNTVLGTQYF TGTGCCAGCAGTTTAAATACAGTCCTGGGGACCCAGTACTTC
TRBJ1-4 TRBV6-5 14 NA NA CASRPTTANEKLFF TGTGCCAGCAGGCCGACTACCGCTAATGAAAAACTGTTTTTT
TRBJ2-7 TRBV6-1 14 few NA CASSETPGPYEQYF TGTGCCAGCAGTGAAACCCCTGGACCTTACGAGCAGTACTTC
TRBJ2-7 TRBV27 16 NA TRBD1 CASSPQTGEDFYEQYF TGTGCCAGCAGTCCTCAGACAGGGGAGGATTTCTACGAGCAGTACTTC
TRBJ2-1 TRBV27 16 NA TRBD2 CASSFPSGSLHNEQFF TGTGCCAGCAGTTTCCCTAGCGGGAGTCTCCACAATGAGCAGTTCTTC
TRBJ1-2 TRBV7-2 16 NA NA CASSLASSAGPCGYTF TGTGCCAGCAGCTTAGCTAGCTCCGCAGGCCCATGTGGCTACACCTTC
TRBJ2-7 TRBV27 14 NA NA CASSFGASSYEQYF TGTGCCAGCAGTTTTGGAGCTTCCTCCTACGAGCAGTACTTC
TRBJ1-4 TRBV7-2 17 NA NA CASSLAGRGATNEKLFF TGTGCCAGCAGCTTAGCTGGCAGGGGAGCAACTAATGAAAAACTGTTTTTT
TRBJ2-1 TRBV27 15 few NA CASSLYSFSYNEQFF TGTGCCAGCAGTTTATACAGCTTCTCCTACAATGAGCAGTTCTTC
TRBJ2-3 TRBV20-1 14 once NA CSAARASSTDTQYF TGCAGTGCTGCTAGAGCGTCCAGCACAGATACGCAGTATTTT
TRBJ2-1 TRBV3-1 15 NA NA CASSQVEQGTKEQFF TGTGCCAGCAGCCAAGTTGAACAGGGTACGAAGGAGCAGTTCTTC
TRBJ2-3 TRBV20-1 18 NA TRBD2 CSAPLRERGGRVTDTQYF TGCAGTGCTCCGTTAAGGGAGCGGGGGGGCCGAGTGACAGATACGCAGTATTTT
TRBJ1-1 TRBV25-1 11 few NA CASRRGGEAFF TGTGCCAGCAGACGGGGGGGAGAAGCTTTCTTT
TRBJ1-2 TRBV2 13 few TRBD1 CASTWDSNYGYTF TGTGCCAGCACCTGGGACAGTAACTATGGCTACACCTTC
TRBJ1-4 TRBV20-1 16 few TRBD1 CSATGTGGFEGGKLFF TGCAGTGCTACCGGGACAGGGGGCTTTGAGGGGGGAAAACTGTTTTTT
TRBJ2-7 TRBV6-1 14 NA NA CASSEATSSYEQYF TGTGCCAGCAGTGAAGCAACTAGCTCCTACGAGCAGTACTTC
TRBJ2-7 TRBV15 14 NA NA CATSTPELSYEQYF TGTGCCACCAGCACTCCAGAACTCTCCTACGAGCAGTACTTC
TRBJ2-7 TRBV12-3/TRBV12-4 15 once NA CASSFQPLSYNEQYF TGTGCCAGCAGTTTTCAGCCGCTCTCCTACAATGAGCAGTACTTC
TRBJ1-5 TRBV27 16 NA NA CASRARTDLSNQPQHF TGTGCCAGCAGAGCTCGGACTGACCTTAGCAATCAGCCCCAGCATTTT
TRBJ2-5 TRBV6-2/TRBV6-3 19 NA TRBD2 CASRTGLAGALYFQETQYF TGTGCCAGCAGGACGGGACTAGCGGGCGCGCTCTATTTCCAAGAGACCCAGTACTTC
TRBJ2-2 TRBV9 14 NA NA CASSPGPDIGELFF TGTGCCAGCAGCCCAGGGCCTGACATCGGGGAGCTGTTTTTT
TRBJ2-5 TRBV27 11 few NA CASKFQQKAYF TGTGCCAGCAAATTTCAGCAGAAGGCGTACTTC
TRBJ2-5 TRBV20-1 13 few NA CSASAASEETQYF TGCAGTGCTAGTGCGGCTAGCGAAGAGACCCAGTACTTC
TRBJ2-1 TRBV12-3/TRBV12-4 13 few TRBD2 CASRNSGGDEQFF TGTGCCAGCAGAAACTCGGGGGGGGATGAGCAGTTCTTC
TRBJ1-4 TRBV25-1 16 NA NA CASSVVDTPTNEKLFF TGTGCCAGCAGTGTAGTTGACACGCCAACTAATGAAAAACTGTTTTTT
TRBJ2-7 TRBV24-1 15 NA TRBD1 CATSDWTGEVNEQYF TGTGCCACCAGTGACTGGACAGGGGAGGTCAATGAGCAGTACTTC
TRBJ2-3 TRBV3-1 15 NA NA CASSQEYRLTDTQYF TGTGCCAGCAGCCAAGAGTACAGGCTCACAGATACGCAGTATTTT
TRBJ2-7 TRBV6-2/TRBV6-3 17 NA TRBD2 CASRSSHRDYPTYEQYF TGTGCCAGCCGTTCTTCTCACCGGGACTACCCAACCTACGAGCAGTACTTC
TRBJ1-4 TRBV7-2 17 few NA CASSLRASGAYTEKLFF TGTGCCAGCAGCTTACGTGCGTCAGGGGCCTATACCGAAAAACTGTTTTTT
TRBJ2-7 TRBV6-5 16 NA NA CASSYSRAHSSYEQYF TGTGCCAGCAGTTACTCGAGGGCGCACAGCTCCTACGAGCAGTACTTC
TRBJ2-7 TRBV4-2 16 few TRBD2 CASSQALAGVSYEQYF TGTGCCAGCAGCCAGGCCCTAGCGGGAGTTTCCTACGAGCAGTACTTC
TRBJ1-2 TRBV4-1 15 NA TRBD1 CASSQDMGRGYGYTF TGCGCCAGCAGCCAAGATATGGGCAGGGGGTATGGCTACACCTTC
TRBJ2-5 TRBV5-1 17 NA NA CASSLLLRTQTYNEQYF TGCGCCAGCAGCTTGTTACTTCGGACGCAGACCTACAATGAGCAGTACTTC
TRBJ2-4 TRBV7-9 12 NA NA CASSLEGGNQYF TGTGCCAGCAGCTTAGAGGGTGGGAATCAGTACTTC
TRBJ2-7 TRBV4-3 16 few NA CASSQAYARLSYEQYF TGCGCCAGCAGCCAAGCTTATGCCAGGCTATCCTACGAGCAGTACTTC
TRBJ2-3 TRBV13 19 NA TRBD2 CASSLVPILAGEGTDTQYF TGTGCCAGCAGCTTAGTCCCCATATTGGCGGGAGAGGGTACAGATACGCAGTATTTT
TRBJ2-1 TRBV28 16 few NA CASGDPRGSSYNEQFF TGTGCCAGCGGTGACCCCAGAGGTAGCTCCTACAATGAGCAGTTCTTC
TRBJ1-1 TRBV4-1 15 few NA CASSQGRRPATEAFF TGCGCCAGCAGCCAAGGTAGGAGGCCTGCGACTGAAGCTTTCTTT
TRBJ2-7 TRBV12-3/TRBV12-4 16 NA TRBD2 CATTDAPIAGAGEQYF TGTGCCACCACTGATGCTCCAATAGCGGGAGCGGGAGAGCAGTACTTC
TRBJ2-1 TRBV7-3 15 NA TRBD2 CASSLRAGVGGEQFF TGTGCCAGCAGCTTAAGAGCGGGAGTTGGCGGTGAGCAGTTCTTC
TRBJ2-7 TRBV18 15 few NA CASSREGTGPYEQYF TGTGCCAGCTCACGAGAGGGTACAGGGCCCTACGAGCAGTACTTC
TRBJ2-7 TRBV29-1 15 NA NA CSVVAGAITYNEQYF TGCAGCGTTGTTGCGGGGGCAATCACCTACAATGAGCAGTACTTC
TRBJ2-3 TRBV2 13 NA NA CASIRRELDTQYF TGTGCCAGCATTCGCCGGGAGTTAGATACGCAGTATTTT
TRBJ2-5 TRBV5-1 15 NA NA CASSLESRVGETQYF TGCGCCAGCAGCTTGGAAAGCAGGGTTGGCGAGACCCAGTACTTC
TRBJ2-5 TRBV6-6 16 NA TRBD2 CASRLRTSGSVKTQYF TGTGCCAGCAGATTACGGACTAGCGGGAGCGTAAAGACCCAGTACTTC
TRBJ2-3 TRBV4-3 18 NA TRBD2 CASSQEVHGLARTDTQYF TGCGCCAGCAGCCAAGAAGTGCATGGACTAGCTCGCACAGATACGCAGTATTTT
TRBJ1-1 TRBV3-1 13 few NA CASSQISGGFAFF TGTGCCAGCAGCCAAATCTCCGGGGGGTTTGCTTTCTTT
TRBJ2-3 TRBV5-6 16 NA TRBD2 CASSLPSGRRGDTQYF TGTGCCAGCAGCTTGCCTAGCGGGAGAAGGGGAGATACGCAGTATTTT
TRBJ1-1 TRBV5-1 14 NA NA CASSARQGVGEAFF TGCGCCAGCAGCGCCCGTCAGGGTGTGGGTGAAGCTTTCTTT
TRBJ2-1 TRBV6-5 14 NA TRBD2 CASSRRTSQDERFF TGTGCCAGCAGTCGTCGGACTAGCCAGGATGAGCGGTTCTTC
TRBJ1-1 TRBV6-6 14 NA NA CASSYWGKNTEAFF TGTGCCAGCAGTTATTGGGGAAAGAACACTGAAGCTTTCTTT
TRBJ2-7 TRBV27 16 NA NA CASSLVMGRSTYEQYF TGTGCCAGCAGCCTCGTTATGGGAAGGTCTACCTACGAGCAGTACTTC